This T cell receptor (beta chain) was found in a study of molecular identifiers for immune sequencing clone quantification. About this clonotype: What it recognizes is unknown.

V lost 4 bases and J lost 11; bases outside the gene matches: 11. CDR1 is SEHNR and CDR2 is FQNEAQ in the germline V gene (reference sequence). The CDR3 is made up of 15 amino acids. TCRdb redid the calling of the PCR reads with MiXCR, one entry per CDR3 protein. The sample has 400,000 to 600,000 distinct CDR3 sequences, about a quarter seen once; the top ten hold around 0.78%. Study results and limitations: Among about a million naive cells, spiked Jurkat TCR RNA from a single cell was reportedly detectable.

The J gene is TRBJ1-6, the V gene TRBV7-9, with 7 bases matching TRBD1. This receptor was taken from a human donor in good health. Some libraries in this study had Jurkat cell RNA spiked in. Sequenced sample: naive CD8+ T cells from blood, with Jurkat cell RNA spiked in. The subset here: FACS-sorted CD8+CD4-CCR7+CD45RA+ naive T cells. The CDR3 sequence: CASSSVQQGNPPLHF. For the CDR3, the DNA is TGTGCCAGCAGCTCGGTACAACAGGGGAATCCACCCCTCCACTTT. Filled out from reference TRBV7-9 and TRBJ1-6, the complete variable domain reads DTGVSQNPRHKITKRGQNVTFRCDPISEHNRLYWYRQTLGQGPEFLTYFQNEAQLEKSRLLSDRFSAERPKGSFSTLEIQRTEQGDSAMYLCASSSVQQGNPPLHFGNGTRLTVT.